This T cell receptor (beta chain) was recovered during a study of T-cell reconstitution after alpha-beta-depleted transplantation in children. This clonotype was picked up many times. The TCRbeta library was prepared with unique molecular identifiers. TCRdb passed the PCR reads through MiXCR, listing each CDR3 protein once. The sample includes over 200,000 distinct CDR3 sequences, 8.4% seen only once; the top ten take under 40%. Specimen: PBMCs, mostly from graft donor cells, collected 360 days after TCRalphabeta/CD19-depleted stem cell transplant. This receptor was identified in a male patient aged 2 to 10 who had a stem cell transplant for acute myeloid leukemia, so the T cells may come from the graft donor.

CDR3 in DNA: TGTGCCAGCAGCTTCAGACTTCGGGTGAACACCGGGGAGCTGTTTTTT. Its translation is CASSFRLRVNTGELFF. This chain uses TRBV7-2 with TRBJ2-2; no reliable D call. CDR1 and CDR2 (germline): SGHTA, FQGNSA. The V end lost 3 bases, the J end lost 1 base, and 12 bases lay between the germline ends. The CDR3 is 16 amino acids.